Below are 32 T cell receptor beta chains sequenced from a single sample in a study of blood T cell repertoires in COVID-19. Sequencing used immunoSEQ multiplex PCR; TCRdb keeps in-frame clones, though not all of them. Of roughly 190,000 clones in the sample, about three quarters were seen once. Sample: peripheral blood. All receptors come from a woman aged 50 to 60 with active or convalescent COVID-19.

The chain combines TRBV7-9 with TRBJ2-1; D not resolved. V was shortened by 2 bases and J by 9 bases, with 11 bases between the two germline ends. Germline V gene sequence: CDR1 SEHNR, CDR2 FQNEAQ (reference sequence). The CDR3 totals 13 residues. Written as DNA, the CDR3 is TGTGCCAGCAGCTTAACGCAGGTAGTTGAGCAGTTCTTC. Protein sequence: CASSLTQVVEQFF. Supplemented by reference TRBV7-9 and TRBJ2-1, the full variable domain reads DTGVSQNPRHKITKRGQNVTFRCDPISEHNRLYWYRQTLGQGPEFLTYFQNEAQLEKSRLLSDRFSAERPKGSFSTLEIQRTEQGDSAMYLCASSLTQVVEQFFGPGTRLTVL.

This clone occurred once. This chain uses TRBV7-2 with TRBJ1-2; D is undetermined. Germline V CDR1 and CDR2: SGHTA, FQGNSA. This CDR3 contains 14 residues. V lost 5 bases, J lost 2 bases, and 12 bases lay in between. DNA of the CDR3: TGTGCCAGCAGCCCCACGCCCCAGAACTATGGCTACACCTTC. Amino acids: CASSPTPQNYGYTF.

J is TRBJ1-2 and V is TRBV7-9; D gene uncertain. Germline V gene data show CDR1 as SEHNR and CDR2 as FQNEAQ (reference sequence). Deletions cut 1 base from V and 4 bases from J, with 13 bases between. The CDR3 spans 15 residues. As DNA, the CDR3 is TGTGCCAGCAGCTTAGGTACCACGGGGTTCTATGGCTACACCTTC. Residues: CASSLGTTGFYGYTF.

In its sample, this clone was seen once. The chain couples TRBV6-6 to TRBJ1-1, with no clear D. CDR3 length: 13 residues. Trimming pared 2 bases from V and 6 bases from J, leaving 10 bases between. The germline gives CDR1 MNHNY, CDR2 SVGAGI (reference sequence). The CDR3 bases are TGTGCCAGCAGTTACGGCAGTCACGCTGAAGCTTTCTTT. This translates into CASSYGSHAEAFF.

V usage is TRBV2 and J usage is TRBJ1-2; TRBD1 matches 8 bases. Trimming removed 6 bases from V and 5 bases from J; junction bases left unmatched: 8. The CDR3 covers 14 residues. CDR1 and CDR2 (germline): SNHLY, FYNNEI. The CDR3 nucleotides read TGTGCCAGCAGCTCTGCGCAGGGGGCGTATGGCTACACCTTC. As protein: CASSSAQGAYGYTF.

Only a few counts were recorded for this clone. The chain uses TRBV28 and TRBJ2-7, with 10 positions matching TRBD1. CDR1 MDHEN and CDR2 SYDVKM come from the germline V gene. The CDR3 spans 15 residues. Germline trimming cut 5 bases from V and 5 bases from J; bases unmatched to any gene: 9. CDR3 in amino acids: CASSAAGTGEHEQYF. The CDR3 DNA follows: TGTGCCAGCAGTGCCGCCGGGACAGGGGAACACGAGCAGTACTTC.

Here the CDR3 DNA reads TGTGCCAGCAGCTCACTAGATAAGGGAGATACGCAGTATTTT. Translation gives CASSSLDKGDTQYF. This chain connects TRBV11-2 to TRBJ2-3, with TRBD2 as a possible D gene (5 bases). Deletions cut 4 bases from V and 5 bases from J, with 13 bases between. There are 14 residues in the CDR3. The germline gives CDR1 SGHAT, CDR2 FQNNGV.

J is TRBJ2-5 and V is TRBV18; D perhaps matches TRBD1 (5 bases). The CDR3 runs 14 residues. Trimming removed 1 base at V and 3 bases at J, with 9 bases between. From germline, CDR1 is KGHSH and CDR2 LQKENI. This CDR3 is CASSPRRAEETQYF. In nucleotides, the CDR3 is TGTGCCAGCTCACCACGCAGGGCCGAAGAGACCCAGTACTTC.

The chain recombines TRBV7-3 with TRBJ2-1; TRBD2 matches 11 bases. The junction had 7 bases not matched to a gene; V was cut back by 0 bases and J by 6 bases. CDR3 length: 17 amino acids. The germline CDR1 and CDR2 sequences are SGHTA and FQGTGA. The CDR3: CASSLTSGLAGGNEQFF. The CDR3 DNA reads TGTGCCAGCAGCTTAACATCAGGGCTAGCGGGAGGCAATGAGCAGTTCTTC. The complete variable domain, with remaining parts taken from reference TRBV7-3 and TRBJ2-1, reads GAGVSQTPSNKVTEKGKYVELRCDPISGHTALYWYRQSLGQGPEFLIYFQGTGAADDSGLPNDRFFAVRPEGSVSTLKIQRTERGDSAVYLCASSLTSGLAGGNEQFFGPGTRLTVL.

This sequence joins TRBV7-2 and TRBJ1-5; no clear D gene. Trimming shortened V by 5 bases and J by 3 bases, and 8 bases separated the two germline ends. This CDR3 is built from 13 residues. Germline CDR1 reads SGHTA; CDR2 reads FQGNSA. CDR3 sequence reads: CASSANTNQPQHF. In nucleotides, the CDR3 is TGTGCCAGCAGCGCAAACACCAATCAGCCCCAGCATTTT.

The chain carries TRBV4-3 and TRBJ2-2, with TRBD2 as a possible D gene (6 bases). Deletions cut 3 bases from V and 6 bases from J, with 14 bases between. The CDR3 totals 15 residues. Germline V gives CDR1 LGHNA, CDR2 YSLEER. For the CDR3, the DNA is TGCGCCAGCAGCCAGAGGGGCCGCGGGGCCGGGGAGCTGTTTTTT. It translates to CASSQRGRGAGELFF.

The chain couples TRBV7-3 to TRBJ2-1; TRBD2 aligns across 7 bases. This CDR3 region has 13 residues. The J segment lost 5 bases and the V segment lost 4 bases, leaving 2 bases of the junction unmatched. Germline CDR1 and CDR2: SGHTA and FQGTGA. CDR3 region: CASSYGLDNEQFF. CDR3 bases: TGTGCCAGCAGCTATGGACTAGACAATGAGCAGTTCTTC.

The table lists this clone with a few counts. The chain has TRBV7-2 and TRBJ1-2, with TRBD1 identical over 9 bases. Unmatched junction bases numbered 7, after V lost 5 bases and J lost 6 bases. CDR3 length: 14 residues. Germline assignment: CDR1 SGHTA and CDR2 FQGNSA. The DNA for the CDR3 is TGTGCCAGCAGCCTGGGACAGGGTATCGATGGCTACACCTTC. It yields the protein CASSLGQGIDGYTF.

The chain is built from TRBV6-5 and TRBJ1-1; the D gene is possibly TRBD1 (6 bases). Germline V CDR1 and CDR2: MNHEY, SVGAGI. The length of the CDR3 is 12 residues. Trimming removed 4 bases from V and 10 bases from J, with 13 bases in between. For the CDR3, the DNA is TGTGCCAGCAGTTCACAGGGAGGGAGAGCTTTCTTT. Encoded protein: CASSSQGGRAFF.

The rearrangement joins TRBV6-2 or TRBV6-3 to TRBJ2-5; 7 nucleotides match TRBD2. This CDR3 comprises 17 residues. CDR1 MNHEY and CDR2 SVGEGT come from the germline V gene. Losses at the gene ends were 3 bases for V and 2 bases for J; bases not matched to a gene: 12. The CDR3 nucleotides read TGTGCCAGCAGTTATCTTTGGGGCAGGGAGGGTCAAGAGACCCAGTACTTC. Its protein is CASSYLWGREGQETQYF.

This clone was found a few times. The chain joins TRBV2 to TRBJ1-1; D is perhaps TRBD1 (5 bases). The CDR3 consists of 15 residues. Trimming removed 2 bases at V and 1 base at J, with 11 bases between. CDR1 is SNHLY and CDR2 is FYNNEI in the germline V gene. The CDR3 coding sequence is TGTGCCAGCAGTGAACAGGGAATCCCGAACACTGAAGCTTTCTTT. Protein sequence: CASSEQGIPNTEAFF.

This chain joins TRBV7-2 and TRBJ1-4; D gene ambiguous. CDR3 size: 14 residues. From germline, CDR1 is SGHTA and CDR2 FQGNSA. Trimming took 1 base from V and 3 from J, leaving 6 bases between them. The CDR3 here is CASSLVSANEKLFF. The CDR3, as DNA: TGTGCCAGCAGCTTAGTTTCAGCTAATGAAAAACTGTTTTTT.

In this sample, this clone turned up a few times. The chain carries TRBV7-2 and TRBJ1-1; the D gene is possibly TRBD1 (5 bases). V shed 2 bases and J shed 1 base, with 14 bases lying between them. The CDR3 is 16 residues long. CDR1 and CDR2 (germline): SGHTA, FQGNSA. The DNA for the CDR3 is TGTGCCAGCAGCTTAAGCCCCGGGGGGGGGAACACTGAAGCTTTCTTT. Its translation is CASSLSPGGGNTEAFF.

The genes are TRBV29-1 and TRBJ2-3; D unresolved. The CDR3 extends over 11 amino acids. Trimming pared 4 bases from V and 3 bases from J, leaving 5 bases between. Germline CDR1 and CDR2: SQVTM and ANQGSEA. The CDR3 reads CSVAETDTQYF. The DNA for the CDR3 is TGCAGCGTTGCGGAGACAGATACGCAGTATTTT.

V and J are TRBV2 and TRBJ1-4; 8 nucleotides agree with TRBD1. The germline V gene has CDR1 SNHLY and CDR2 FYNNEI. This CDR3 comprises 12 residues. The junction had 6 bases not matched to a gene; V was cut back by 8 bases and J by 10 bases. CDR3 protein: CASLLDRGKLFF. CDR3 DNA sequence: TGTGCCAGCCTACTTGACAGGGGAAAACTGTTTTTT.

The chain uses TRBV28 and TRBJ1-5, with a weak D call TRBD1 (5 bases). This CDR3 comprises 15 residues. Deletions cut 3 bases from V and 9 bases from J, with 18 bases between. The germline V gene encodes CDR1 MDHEN and CDR2 SYDVKM. DNA of the CDR3: TGTGCCAGCAGTTTGGACACAGGCGGGGGTCTGCCCCAGCATTTT. Amino acids: CASSLDTGGGLPQHF.

The sample holds a few counts of this clone. This sequence joins TRBV19 and TRBJ2-7; 9 bases align to TRBD1. The V and J ends lost 5 bases and 1 base, in that order; junction bases with no gene match: 9. Germline CDR1 reads LNHDA; CDR2 reads SQIVND (reference sequence). The CDR3 has 16 residues. The CDR3 is CASSSRTGVSSYEQYF. CDR3 sequence (DNA): TGTGCCAGTAGTTCGCGGACAGGGGTATCGTCCTACGAGCAGTACTTC.

This chain connects TRBV7-8 to TRBJ2-5; TRBD2 agrees at 8 bases. V gave up 5 bases and J gave up 5 bases; unmatched junction bases: 10. Germline loops: CDR1 SGHVS, CDR2 FQNEAQ. The CDR3 length is 15 residues. CDR3 amino acids: CASSPIRRGGETQYF. For the CDR3, the DNA is TGTGCCAGCAGCCCGATCCGGCGCGGGGGGGAGACCCAGTACTTC.

In this sample, this clone turned up a few times. The chain couples TRBV5-6 to TRBJ1-5; D uncertain. CDR1 is SGHDT, CDR2 YYEEEE, per germline. The CDR3 consists of 14 residues. V lost 0 bases and J lost 4, with 8 bases in between. Written as DNA, the CDR3 is TGTGCCAGCAGCTTGGGTCAGTATAATCAGCCCCAGCATTTT. Translated, it gives CASSLGQYNQPQHF. Drawing the rest from reference TRBV5-6 and TRBJ1-5, the complete variable domain is DAGVTQSPTHLIKTRGQQVTLRCSPKSGHDTVSWYQQALGQGPQFIFQYYEEEERQRGNFPDRFSGHQFPNYSSELNVNALLLGDSALYLCASSLGQYNQPQHFGDGTRLSIL.

In DNA form, the CDR3 reads TGTGCCAGCAGCCAAGCCCTGGTGGGGGGGGCTGGGGAGACCCAGTACTTC. Encoded protein: CASSQALVGGAGETQYF. The rearrangement links TRBV4-2 to TRBJ2-5, with D possibly TRBD2 on 7 matching bases. Trimming left V 1 base short and J 5 bases short, with 20 bases between. The germline V gene encodes CDR1 LGHNA and CDR2 YNFKEQ. The CDR3 covers 17 residues.

This chain uses TRBV3-1 (or the pseudogene TRBV3-2) with TRBJ2-3; 9 nucleotides match TRBD2. Germline CDR1 and CDR2: LGHDT and YNNKEL (reference sequence). The CDR3 has 17 amino acids. The junction had 13 bases not matched to a gene; V was cut back by 4 bases and J by 5 bases. CDR3 nucleotides: TGTGCCAGCAGCCCACCAGTGGTGGCGGGGGGGGAAGATACGCAGTATTTT. Translated, it gives CASSPPVVAGGEDTQYF.

This sequence joins TRBV7-2 and TRBJ1-1, with a possible D match to TRBD1 (5 bases). Looked up from germline, CDR1 is SGHTA and CDR2 is FQGNSA. The V gene lost 5 bases and the J gene lost 5 bases, with 12 bases spanning the gap. The CDR3 runs 13 residues. The CDR3 is CASSLQGGTEAFF. The CDR3 DNA follows: TGTGCCAGCAGCCTCCAGGGTGGGACTGAAGCTTTCTTT.

The V gene is TRBV28, the J gene TRBJ1-1; 7 bases are shared with TRBD1. Per germline, CDR1 MDHEN and CDR2 SYDVKM. J gave up 7 bases and V 3 bases, and 5 bases lay outside the gene matches. The CDR3 runs to 13 residues. The CDR3 region is CASSLAQGIEAFF. The CDR3 DNA follows: TGTGCCAGCAGTTTGGCACAGGGGATTGAAGCTTTCTTT.

This clone was recorded a few times. Other DNA sequences in this specimen translate into the identical CDR3. The chain couples TRBV11-2 to TRBJ1-2; D is perhaps TRBD1 (6 bases). V shed 1 base and J shed 4 bases, with 7 bases lying between them. Germline lookup yields CDR1 SGHAT and CDR2 FQNNGV. This CDR3 comprises 13 residues. CDR3 region: CASSLGGGYGYTF. In nucleotides, the CDR3 is TGTGCCAGCAGCTTAGGAGGGGGCTATGGCTACACCTTC.

This chain connects TRBV12-3 or TRBV12-4 to TRBJ2-1; D remains unclear. Trimming removed 6 bases from V and 11 bases from J, with 17 bases in between. This CDR3 contains 13 residues. CDR3 sequence reads: CASRYGDSDQQFF. CDR3 coding DNA: TGTGCCAGCAGATACGGTGACTCCGATCAGCAGTTCTTC.

This clone was detected once. The chain recombines TRBV7-2 with TRBJ2-7, with D possibly being TRBD2 (6 bases). Germline CDR1 and CDR2: SGHTA and FQGNSA. The V end was cut by 2 bases, the J end by 3 bases, with 11 bases between. The CDR3 extends over 14 amino acids. The CDR3 spells CASSLIAASYEQYF. Here the CDR3 DNA reads TGTGCCAGCAGCTTAATAGCGGCTAGCTACGAGCAGTACTTC.

V gene TRBV29-1 combines with J gene TRBJ2-1, with TRBD2 matching 10 bases. V shed 6 bases, J shed 9 bases, and the junction held 8 bases outside the gene matches. From germline, CDR1 is SQVTM and CDR2 ANQGSEA. The CDR3 runs to 13 residues. The CDR3 is CSVTDSGGGEQFF. The CDR3 DNA is TGCAGCGTCACTGACAGCGGGGGGGGTGAGCAGTTCTTC.